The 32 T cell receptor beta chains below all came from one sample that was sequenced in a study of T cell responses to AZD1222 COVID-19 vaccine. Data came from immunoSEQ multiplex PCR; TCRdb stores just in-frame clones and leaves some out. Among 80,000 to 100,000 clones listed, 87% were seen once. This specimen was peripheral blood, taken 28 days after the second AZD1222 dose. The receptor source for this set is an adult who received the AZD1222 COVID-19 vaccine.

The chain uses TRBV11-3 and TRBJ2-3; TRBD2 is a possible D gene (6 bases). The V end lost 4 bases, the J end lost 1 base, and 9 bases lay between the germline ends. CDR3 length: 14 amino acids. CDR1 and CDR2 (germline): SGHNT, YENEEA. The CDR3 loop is CASSSGLRTDTQYF. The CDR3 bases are TGTGCCAGCAGCTCCGGACTACGCACAGATACGCAGTATTTT.

CDR3 coding DNA: TGCAGCGCTCAGGACCGGGGAGCCCATGGCTACACCTTC. It yields the protein CSAQDRGAHGYTF. This chain connects TRBV29-1 to TRBJ1-2; no clear D. CDR1 and CDR2 from the germline V gene are SQVTM and ANQGSEA. V lost 7 bases and J 6 bases, leaving 18 bases between the germline ends. This CDR3 has 13 residues.

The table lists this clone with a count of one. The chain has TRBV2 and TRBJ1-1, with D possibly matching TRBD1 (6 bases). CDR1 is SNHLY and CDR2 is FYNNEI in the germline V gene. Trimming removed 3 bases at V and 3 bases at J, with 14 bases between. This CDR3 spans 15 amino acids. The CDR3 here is CASSESGGADTEAFF. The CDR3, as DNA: TGTGCCAGCAGTGAGTCGGGGGGGGCGGACACTGAAGCTTTCTTT.

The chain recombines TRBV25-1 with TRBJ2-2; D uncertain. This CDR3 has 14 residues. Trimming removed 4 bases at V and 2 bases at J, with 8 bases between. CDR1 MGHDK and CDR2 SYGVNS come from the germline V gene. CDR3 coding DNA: TGTGCCAGCAGTGGCAGGCTTAACACCGGGGAGCTGTTTTTT. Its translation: CASSGRLNTGELFF.

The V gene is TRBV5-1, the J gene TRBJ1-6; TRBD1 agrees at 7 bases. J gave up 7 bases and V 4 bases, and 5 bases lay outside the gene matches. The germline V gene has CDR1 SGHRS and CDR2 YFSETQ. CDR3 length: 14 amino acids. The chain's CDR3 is CASSHGTVNSPLHF. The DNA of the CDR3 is TGCGCCAGCAGCCACGGGACAGTCAATTCACCCCTCCACTTT. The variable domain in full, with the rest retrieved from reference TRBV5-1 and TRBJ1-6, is KAGVTQTPRYLIKTRGQQVTLSCSPISGHRSVSWYQQTPGQGLQFLFEYFSETQRNKGNFPGRFSGRQFSNSRSEMNVSTLELGDSALYLCASSHGTVNSPLHFGNGTRLTVT.

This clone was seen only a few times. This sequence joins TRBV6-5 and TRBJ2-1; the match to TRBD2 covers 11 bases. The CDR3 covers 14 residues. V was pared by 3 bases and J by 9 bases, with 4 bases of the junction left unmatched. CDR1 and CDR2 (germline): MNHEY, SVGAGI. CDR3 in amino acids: CASSYLTSGAEQFF. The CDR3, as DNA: TGTGCCAGCAGTTATCTGACTAGCGGGGCTGAGCAGTTCTTC.

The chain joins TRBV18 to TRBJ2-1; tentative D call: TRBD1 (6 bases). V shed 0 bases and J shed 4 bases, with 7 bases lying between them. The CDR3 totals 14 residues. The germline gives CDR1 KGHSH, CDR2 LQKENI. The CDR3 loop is CASSPPTGYNEQFF. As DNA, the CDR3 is TGTGCCAGCTCACCACCTACAGGGTACAATGAGCAGTTCTTC.

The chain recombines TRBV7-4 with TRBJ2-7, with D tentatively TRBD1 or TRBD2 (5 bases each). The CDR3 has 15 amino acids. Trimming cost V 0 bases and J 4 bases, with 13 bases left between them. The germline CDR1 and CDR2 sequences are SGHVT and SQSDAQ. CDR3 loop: CASSLAGTESYEQYF. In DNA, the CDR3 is TGTGCCAGCAGCTTAGCCGGGACGGAATCTTACGAGCAGTACTTC. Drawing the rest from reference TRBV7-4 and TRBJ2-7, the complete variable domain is GAGVSQSPRYKVAKRGRDVALRCDSISGHVTLYWYRQTLGQGSEVLTYSQSDAQRDKSGRPSGRFSAERPERSVSTLKIQRTEQGDSAVYLCASSLAGTESYEQYFGPGTRLTVT.

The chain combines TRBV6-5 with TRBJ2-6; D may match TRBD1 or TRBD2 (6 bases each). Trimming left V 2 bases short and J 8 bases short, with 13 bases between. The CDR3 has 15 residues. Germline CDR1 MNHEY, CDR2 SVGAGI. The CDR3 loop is CASSYGGGLTNVLTF. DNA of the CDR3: TGTGCCAGCAGTTACGGAGGGGGGTTAACCAACGTCCTGACTTTC.

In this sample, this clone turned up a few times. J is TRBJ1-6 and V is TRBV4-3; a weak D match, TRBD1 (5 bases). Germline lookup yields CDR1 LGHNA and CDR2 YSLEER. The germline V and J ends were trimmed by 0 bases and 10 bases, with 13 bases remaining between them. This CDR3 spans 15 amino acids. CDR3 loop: CASSQDSGAGSPLHF. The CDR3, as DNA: TGCGCCAGCAGCCAAGATTCTGGGGCTGGGTCACCCCTCCACTTT.

For the CDR3, the DNA is TGTGCCAGTGGACGTCGGAGAGGTGCTGGCAATCAGCCCCAGCATTTT. Translating it yields CASGRRRGAGNQPQHF. The chain recombines TRBV19 with TRBJ1-5; unclear D gene. The CDR3 runs 16 residues. With 8 bases removed from V and 2 bases from J, the gap between germline ends came to 19 bases. Per the germline V gene, CDR1 is LNHDA and CDR2 is SQIVND (reference sequence).

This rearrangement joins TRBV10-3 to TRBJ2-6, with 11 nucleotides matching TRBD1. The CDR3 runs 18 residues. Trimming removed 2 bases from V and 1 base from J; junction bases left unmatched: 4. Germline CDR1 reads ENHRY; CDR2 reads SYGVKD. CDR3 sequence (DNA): TGTGCCATCAGTGAGGGAGGGACAGGGGGATCTGGGGCCAACGTCCTGACTTTC. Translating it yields CAISEGGTGGSGANVLTF.

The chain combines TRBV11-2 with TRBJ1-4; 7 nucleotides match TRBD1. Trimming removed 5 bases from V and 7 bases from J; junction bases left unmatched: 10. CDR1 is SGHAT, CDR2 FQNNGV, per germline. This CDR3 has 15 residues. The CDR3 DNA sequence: TGTGCCAGCAGCAGAGTCAGGGGGGGAGGTGAAAAACTGTTTTTT. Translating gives CASSRVRGGGEKLFF. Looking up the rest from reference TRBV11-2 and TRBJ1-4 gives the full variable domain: EAGVAQSPRYKIIEKRQSVAFWCNPISGHATLYWYQQILGQGPKLLIQFQNNGVVDDSQLPKDRFSAERLKGVDSTLKIQPAKLEDSAVYLCASSRVRGGGEKLFFGSGTQLSVL.

This chain's CDR3 is CASSPGPGPVYGYTF. In DNA form, the CDR3 reads TGTGCCAGTAGCCCCGGTCCAGGACCTGTCTATGGCTACACCTTC. The chain joins TRBV19 to TRBJ1-2; no reliable D call. The CDR3 is made up of 15 amino acids. Germline V gives CDR1 LNHDA, CDR2 SQIVND (reference sequence). The V end lost 6 bases, the J end lost 4 bases, and 18 bases lay between the germline ends. The full variable domain, rest sourced from reference TRBV19 and TRBJ1-2, is DGGITQSPKYLFRKEGQNVTLSCEQNLNHDAMYWYRQDPGQGLRLIYYSQIVNDFQKGDIAEGYSVSREKKESFPLTVTSAQKNPTAFYLCASSPGPGPVYGYTFGSGTRLTVV.

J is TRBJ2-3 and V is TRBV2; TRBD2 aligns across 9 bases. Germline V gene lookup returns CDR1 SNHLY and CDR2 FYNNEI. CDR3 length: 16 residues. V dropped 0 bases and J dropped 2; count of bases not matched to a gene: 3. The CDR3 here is CASSEAAGGTTDTQYF. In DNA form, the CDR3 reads TGTGCCAGCAGTGAAGCGGCGGGGGGGACCACAGATACGCAGTATTTT.

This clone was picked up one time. CDR3 residues: CASNSWLTGGSGTEAFF. The CDR3 coding sequence is TGTGCCAGCAACTCATGGCTCACAGGAGGATCCGGCACTGAAGCTTTCTTT. This rearrangement joins TRBV19 to TRBJ1-1; TRBD1 might be the D (5 bases). Germline CDR1 is LNHDA and CDR2 is SQIVND (reference sequence). Trimming left V 9 bases short and J 4 bases short, with 27 bases between. This CDR3 is 17 amino acids long.

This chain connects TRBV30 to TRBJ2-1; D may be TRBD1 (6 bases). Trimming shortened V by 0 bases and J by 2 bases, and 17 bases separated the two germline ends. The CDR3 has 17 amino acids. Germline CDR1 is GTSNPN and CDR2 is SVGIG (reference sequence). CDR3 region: CAWSVRVGAGAYNEQFF. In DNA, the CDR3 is TGTGCCTGGAGTGTACGAGTCGGGGCAGGGGCCTACAATGAGCAGTTCTTC.

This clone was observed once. The CDR3 loop reads CASSQVRGHEQYF. The CDR3 nucleotides read TGTGCCAGCAGCCAAGTAAGGGGCCACGAGCAGTACTTC. The chain recombines TRBV14 with TRBJ2-7; possible D gene TRBD1, 5 bases. The ends were cut back, 1 base at V and 5 bases at J, with 9 bases in the middle. The CDR3 covers 13 residues. Germline assignment: CDR1 SGHDN and CDR2 FVKESK.

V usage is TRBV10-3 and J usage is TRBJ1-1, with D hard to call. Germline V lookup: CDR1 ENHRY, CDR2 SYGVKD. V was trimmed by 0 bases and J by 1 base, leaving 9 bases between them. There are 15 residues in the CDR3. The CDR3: CAISESGKENTEAFF. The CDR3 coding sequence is TGTGCCATCAGTGAGTCGGGGAAGGAGAACACTGAAGCTTTCTTT.

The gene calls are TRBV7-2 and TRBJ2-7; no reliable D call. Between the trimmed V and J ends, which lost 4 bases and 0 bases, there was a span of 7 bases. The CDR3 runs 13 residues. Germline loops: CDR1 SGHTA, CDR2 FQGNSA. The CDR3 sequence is CASSSSPSYEQYF. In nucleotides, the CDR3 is TGTGCCAGCAGCTCGTCCCCCTCCTACGAGCAGTACTTC.

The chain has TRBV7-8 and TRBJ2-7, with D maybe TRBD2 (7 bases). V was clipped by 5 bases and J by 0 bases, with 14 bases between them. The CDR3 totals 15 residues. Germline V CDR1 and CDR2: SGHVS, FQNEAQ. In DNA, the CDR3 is TGTGCCAGCAGCAAGACCGGGGGGCCCTCCTACGAGCAGTACTTC. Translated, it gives CASSKTGGPSYEQYF.

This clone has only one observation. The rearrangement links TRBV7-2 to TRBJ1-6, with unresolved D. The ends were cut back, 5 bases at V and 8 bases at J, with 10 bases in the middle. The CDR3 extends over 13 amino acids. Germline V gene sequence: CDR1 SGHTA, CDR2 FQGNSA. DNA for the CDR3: TGTGCCAGCAGCCCCCGGACGGATTCACCCCTCCACTTT. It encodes CASSPRTDSPLHF.

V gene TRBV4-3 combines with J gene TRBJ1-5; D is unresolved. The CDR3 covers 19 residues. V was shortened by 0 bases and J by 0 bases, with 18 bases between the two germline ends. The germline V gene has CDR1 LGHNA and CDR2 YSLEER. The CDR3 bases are TGCGCCAGCAGCCAAGATTTCCACGGCCAGACCTATAGCAATCAGCCCCAGCATTTT. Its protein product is CASSQDFHGQTYSNQPQHF.

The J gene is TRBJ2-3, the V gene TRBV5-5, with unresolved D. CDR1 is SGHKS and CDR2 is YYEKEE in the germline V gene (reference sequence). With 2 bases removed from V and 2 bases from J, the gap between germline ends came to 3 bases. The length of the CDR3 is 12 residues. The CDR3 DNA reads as TGTGCCAGCAGCTTAGACACAGATACGCAGTATTTT. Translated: CASSLDTDTQYF.

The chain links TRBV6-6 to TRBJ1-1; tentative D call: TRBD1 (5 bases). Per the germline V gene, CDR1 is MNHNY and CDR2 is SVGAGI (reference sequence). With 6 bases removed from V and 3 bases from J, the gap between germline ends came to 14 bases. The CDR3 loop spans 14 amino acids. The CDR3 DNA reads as TGTGCCAGCAGATGGGACGGCCGTGACACTGAAGCTTTCTTT. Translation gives CASRWDGRDTEAFF.

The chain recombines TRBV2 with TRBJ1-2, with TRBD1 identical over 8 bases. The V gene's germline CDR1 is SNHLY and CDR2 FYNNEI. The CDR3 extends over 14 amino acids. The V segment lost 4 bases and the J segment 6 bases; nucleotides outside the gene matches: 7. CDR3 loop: CASSGRTGHDGYTF. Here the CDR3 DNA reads TGTGCCAGCAGTGGGAGGACAGGGCACGATGGCTACACCTTC.

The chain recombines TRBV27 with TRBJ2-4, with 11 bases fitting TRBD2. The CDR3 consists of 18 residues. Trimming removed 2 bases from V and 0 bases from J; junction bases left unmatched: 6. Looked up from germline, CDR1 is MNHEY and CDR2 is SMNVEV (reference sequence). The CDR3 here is CASSLRLAGGIAKNIQYF. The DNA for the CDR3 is TGTGCCAGCAGTTTAAGGCTAGCGGGGGGTATAGCCAAAAACATTCAGTACTTC.

CDR3 sequence: CASRMGQNTEAFF. CDR3 sequence (DNA): TGTGCCAGCAGAATGGGACAGAACACTGAAGCTTTCTTT. The chain couples TRBV6-6 to TRBJ1-1; a weak D match, TRBD1 (6 bases). Germline CDR1 and CDR2: MNHNY and SVGAGI (reference sequence). V gave up 6 bases and J gave up 1 base, with 9 bases separating them. The CDR3 covers 13 residues.

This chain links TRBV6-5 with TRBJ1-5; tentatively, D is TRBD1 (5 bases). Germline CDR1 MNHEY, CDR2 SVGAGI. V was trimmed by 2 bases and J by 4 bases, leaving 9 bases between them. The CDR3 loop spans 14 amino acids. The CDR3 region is CASSYGGGNQPQHF. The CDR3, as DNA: TGTGCCAGCAGTTACGGCGGGGGGAATCAGCCCCAGCATTTT.

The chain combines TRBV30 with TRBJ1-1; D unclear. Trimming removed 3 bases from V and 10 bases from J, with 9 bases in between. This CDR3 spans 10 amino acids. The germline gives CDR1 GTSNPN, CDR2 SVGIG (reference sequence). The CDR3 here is CAWSSKVAFF. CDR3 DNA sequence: TGTGCCTGGAGCAGCAAGGTAGCTTTCTTT.

This chain's CDR3 is CSARGGGGDEQFF. The DNA of the CDR3 is TGCAGCGCCCGGGGGGGAGGGGGCGATGAGCAGTTCTTC. The chain uses TRBV29-1 and TRBJ2-1; perhaps TRBD2 as D (8 bases). Trimming pared 7 bases from V and 8 bases from J, leaving 18 bases between. This CDR3 has 13 residues. Per germline, CDR1 SQVTM and CDR2 ANQGSEA.

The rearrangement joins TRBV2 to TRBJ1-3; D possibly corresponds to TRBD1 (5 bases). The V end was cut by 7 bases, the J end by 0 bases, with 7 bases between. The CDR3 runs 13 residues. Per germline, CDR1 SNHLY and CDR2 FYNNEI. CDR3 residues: CASMTASGNTIYF. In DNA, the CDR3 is TGTGCCAGCATGACAGCCTCTGGAAACACCATATATTTT.